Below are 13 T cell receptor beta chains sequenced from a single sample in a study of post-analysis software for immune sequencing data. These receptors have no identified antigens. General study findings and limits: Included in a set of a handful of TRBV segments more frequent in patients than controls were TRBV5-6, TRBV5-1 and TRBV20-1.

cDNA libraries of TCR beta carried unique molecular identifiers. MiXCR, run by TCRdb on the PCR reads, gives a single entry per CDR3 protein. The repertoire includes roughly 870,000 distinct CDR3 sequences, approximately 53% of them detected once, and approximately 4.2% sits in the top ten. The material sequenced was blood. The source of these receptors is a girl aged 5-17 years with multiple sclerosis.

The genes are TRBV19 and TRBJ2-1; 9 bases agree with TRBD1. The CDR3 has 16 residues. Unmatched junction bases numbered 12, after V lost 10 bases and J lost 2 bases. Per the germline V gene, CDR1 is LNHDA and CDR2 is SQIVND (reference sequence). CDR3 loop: CATKYRDRATYNEQFF. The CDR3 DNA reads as TGTGCCACCAAATACCGGGACAGGGCAACCTACAATGAGCAGTTCTTC.

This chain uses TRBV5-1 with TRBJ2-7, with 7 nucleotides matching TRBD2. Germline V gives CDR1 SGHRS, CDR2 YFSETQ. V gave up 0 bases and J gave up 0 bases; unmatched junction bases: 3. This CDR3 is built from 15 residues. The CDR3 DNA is TGCGCCAGCAGCTTGGCAGCGGGAAACTCCTACGAGCAGTACTTC. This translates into CASSLAAGNSYEQYF.

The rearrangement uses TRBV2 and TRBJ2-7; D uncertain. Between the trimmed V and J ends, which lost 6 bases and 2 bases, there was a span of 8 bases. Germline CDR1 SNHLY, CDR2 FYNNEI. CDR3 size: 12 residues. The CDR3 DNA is TGTGCCAGCAGGGGCGACACCTACGAGCAGTACTTC. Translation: CASRGDTYEQYF.

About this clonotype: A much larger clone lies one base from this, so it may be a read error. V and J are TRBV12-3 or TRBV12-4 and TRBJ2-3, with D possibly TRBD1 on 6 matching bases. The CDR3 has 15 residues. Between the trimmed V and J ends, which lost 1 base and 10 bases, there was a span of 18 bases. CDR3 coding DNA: TGTGCCAGCAGTTTAGTTCGAGGGGGTGGCGATGCGCAGTATTTT. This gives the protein CASSLVRGGGDAQYF.

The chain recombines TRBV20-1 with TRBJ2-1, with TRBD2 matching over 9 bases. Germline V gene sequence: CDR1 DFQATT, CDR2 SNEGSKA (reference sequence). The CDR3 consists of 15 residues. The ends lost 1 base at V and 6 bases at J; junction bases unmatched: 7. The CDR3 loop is CSARGPGLAFNEQFF. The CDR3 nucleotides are TGCAGTGCTAGAGGCCCCGGACTAGCGTTCAATGAGCAGTTCTTC.

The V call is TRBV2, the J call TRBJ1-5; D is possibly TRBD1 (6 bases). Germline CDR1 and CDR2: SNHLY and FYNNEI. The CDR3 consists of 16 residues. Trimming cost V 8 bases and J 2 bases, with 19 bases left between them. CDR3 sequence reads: CASPCQGSPGNQPQHF. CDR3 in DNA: TGTGCCAGCCCTTGCCAGGGGAGCCCAGGCAATCAGCCCCAGCATTTT.

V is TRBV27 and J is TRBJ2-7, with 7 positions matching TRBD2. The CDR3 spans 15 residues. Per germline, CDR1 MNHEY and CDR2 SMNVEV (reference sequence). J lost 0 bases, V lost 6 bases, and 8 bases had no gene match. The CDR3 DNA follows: TGTGCCAGCAGACTTCTAGCGGTAAGCTCCTACGAGCAGTACTTC. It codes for CASRLLAVSSYEQYF.

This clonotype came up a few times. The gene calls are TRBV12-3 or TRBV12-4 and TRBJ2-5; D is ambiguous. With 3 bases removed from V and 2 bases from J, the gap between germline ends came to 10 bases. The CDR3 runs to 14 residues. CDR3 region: CASSFSLAQETQYF. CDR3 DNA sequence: TGTGCCAGCAGTTTTTCCTTAGCACAAGAGACCCAGTACTTC.

The CDR3 nucleotides read TGCGCCAGCAGCCCACCCCTAGTCTTAGAGCAGTACTTC. Its protein product is CASSPPLVLEQYF. The chain links TRBV5-1 to TRBJ2-7; D is undetermined. The V gene lost 4 bases and the J gene lost 7 bases, with 15 bases spanning the gap. The V gene's germline CDR1 is SGHRS and CDR2 YFSETQ. The CDR3 has 13 amino acids.

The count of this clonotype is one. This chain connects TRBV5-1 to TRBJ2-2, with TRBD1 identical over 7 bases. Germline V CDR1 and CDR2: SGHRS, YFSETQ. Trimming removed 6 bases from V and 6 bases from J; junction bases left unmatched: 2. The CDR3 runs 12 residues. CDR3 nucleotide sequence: TGCGCCAGCACAGGGGGTCCCGGGGAGCTGTTTTTT. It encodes CASTGGPGELFF.

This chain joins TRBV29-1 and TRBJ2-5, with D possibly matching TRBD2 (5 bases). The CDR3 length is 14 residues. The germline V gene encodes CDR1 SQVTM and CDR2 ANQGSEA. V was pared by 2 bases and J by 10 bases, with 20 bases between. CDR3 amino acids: CSVEMRLGRGIQYF. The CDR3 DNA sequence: TGCAGCGTTGAAATGAGGTTAGGCCGAGGGATCCAGTACTTC.

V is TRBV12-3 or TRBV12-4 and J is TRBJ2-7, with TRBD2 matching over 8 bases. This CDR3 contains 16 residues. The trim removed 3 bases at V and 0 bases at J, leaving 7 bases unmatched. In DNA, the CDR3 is TGTGCCAGCAGTTTTGTAGCGGGGCGGAGCTCCTACGAGCAGTACTTC. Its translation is CASSFVAGRSSYEQYF.

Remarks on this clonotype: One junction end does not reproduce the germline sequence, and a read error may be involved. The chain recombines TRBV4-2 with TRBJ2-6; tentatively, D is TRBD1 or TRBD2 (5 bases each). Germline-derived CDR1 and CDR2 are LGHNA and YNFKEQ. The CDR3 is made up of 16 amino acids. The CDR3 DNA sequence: TGTGCCAGCAGCCAAGATCGGGGCTCTGGGGCCAACGTCCGGACTTTC. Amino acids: CASSQDRGSGANVRTF.